What follows are 12 T cell receptor beta chains derived from one specimen sequenced in a study of shared clonotypes between healthy human individuals. Naive CD8 cells comprised CD45RO-negative, CCR7-positively selected cells, excluding terminally differentiated effector memory CD45RA+ cells. Clones were sequenced by immunoSEQ multiplex PCR, and TCRdb holds only the in-frame ones, with some missing. The sample carries around 1.9 million clones, more than 85% recorded once. The sequencing sample was made of naive CD8+ T cells from PBMCs. The receptors shown here come from a man aged 18-30 years in good health. Some clones in this sample may be carry-over from other donors' samples.

This chain links TRBV27 with TRBJ2-5, with 16 bases lining up with TRBD2. V dropped 5 bases and J dropped 5; count of bases not matched to a gene: 11. In germline, CDR1 is MNHEY, CDR2 SMNVEV (reference sequence). The CDR3 has 18 amino acids. CDR3 nucleotides: TGTGCCAGCAGTATCGGGACTAGCGGGAGGGCCTCAGGTGAGACCCAGTACTTC. This codes for CASSIGTSGRASGETQYF.

V is TRBV13 and J is TRBJ1-1; D might be TRBD1 (5 bases). Germline-derived CDR1 and CDR2 are PRHDT and FYEKMQ (reference sequence). This CDR3 region has 13 residues. V shed 5 bases and J shed 10 bases, with 17 bases lying between them. DNA for the CDR3: TGTGCCAGCAGCCCAGTCGGCCCAGGGACAGCTTTCTTT. It encodes CASSPVGPGTAFF.

This chain connects TRBV4-2 to TRBJ1-1; possible D gene TRBD1, 5 bases. The CDR3 totals 16 residues. Trimming stripped 1 base from V and 2 bases from J, with 14 bases between. The germline V gene has CDR1 LGHNA and CDR2 YNFKEQ. CDR3 protein: CASSQAGAYRNTEAFF. The CDR3 bases are TGTGCCAGCAGCCAAGCCGGGGCATACCGTAACACTGAAGCTTTCTTT.

Turning to this clone: The same CDR3 also results from other DNA sequences found in this sample. The gene calls are TRBV7-9 and TRBJ2-7, with a possible D match to TRBD1 (6 bases). CDR3 length: 13 amino acids. V lost 5 bases and J 3 bases, leaving 11 bases between the germline ends. Germline values: CDR1 SEHNR, CDR2 FQNEAQ (reference sequence). CDR3 coding DNA: TGTGCCAGCAGCCCTGGACAGCTCTACGAGCAGTACTTC. Its translation: CASSPGQLYEQYF.

Of note for this clone: Other DNA sequences from this sample encode an identical CDR3 as well. The chain uses TRBV4-1 and TRBJ2-7; D not resolved. Germline CDR1 and CDR2: MGHRA and YSYEKL. The CDR3 is 12 residues long. Trimming took off 0 bases at V and 3 bases at J, with 3 bases between the two ends. This CDR3 reads CASSQDSYEQYF. The CDR3 DNA reads TGCGCCAGCAGCCAAGATAGCTACGAGCAGTACTTC.

This sequence joins TRBV7-8 and TRBJ2-2; D remains ambiguous. Per germline, CDR1 SGHVS and CDR2 FQNEAQ. V gave up 5 bases and J gave up 2 bases, with 12 bases separating them. The CDR3 loop spans 15 amino acids. The CDR3 nucleotides are TGTGCCAGCAGCCGATCCTGGGTAAACACCGGGGAGCTGTTTTTT. Translating it yields CASSRSWVNTGELFF.

With respect to this clone: Other DNA sequences from this sample encode an identical CDR3 as well. This chain joins TRBV7-9 and TRBJ1-3, with D hard to call. The V end was cut by 1 base, the J end by 0 bases, with 7 bases between. Germline V gives CDR1 SEHNR, CDR2 FQNEAQ (reference sequence). The CDR3 runs to 15 residues. In DNA, the CDR3 is TGTGCCAGCAGCTTAGGGGCCCCCTCTGGAAACACCATATATTTT. Translating gives CASSLGAPSGNTIYF.

This chain uses TRBV2 with TRBJ1-1, with D tentatively TRBD1 (5 bases). The V and J ends lost 4 bases and 10 bases respectively, with 16 bases between them. CDR1 is SNHLY and CDR2 is FYNNEI in the germline V gene. CDR3 length: 13 amino acids. CDR3 sequence: CASSGDSGIGAFF. CDR3 nucleotide sequence: TGTGCCAGCAGTGGGGACTCCGGAATAGGAGCTTTCTTT.

For this clone: Other DNA sequences of this sample code for an identical CDR3. The rearrangement joins TRBV9 to TRBJ2-3; no firm D call. V dropped 4 bases and J dropped 1 base, with 7 bases sitting between them. CDR1 is SGDLS and CDR2 is YYNGEE in the germline V gene. The CDR3 extends over 13 amino acids. This CDR3 is CASSPGGTDTQYF. DNA for the CDR3: TGTGCCAGCAGCCCTGGAGGCACAGATACGCAGTATTTT.

This chain uses TRBV10-3 with TRBJ2-3; 12 bases are a match to TRBD1. The CDR3 consists of 18 residues. V was pared by 6 bases and J by 7 bases, with 17 bases of the junction left unmatched. Germline V CDR1 and CDR2: ENHRY, SYGVKD. CDR3 in DNA: TGTGCCATCAGGGAGCGATCATTGCCGGGACAGGGGGCAAATACGCAGTATTTT. This translates into CAIRERSLPGQGANTQYF.

This sequence joins TRBV7-8 and TRBJ2-5, with D maybe TRBD2 (5 bases). The V gene lost 2 bases and the J gene lost 2 bases, with 9 bases spanning the gap. The CDR3 is 14 residues long. CDR1 and CDR2 (germline): SGHVS, FQNEAQ. CDR3 loop: CASSLIGKQETQYF. In DNA form, the CDR3 reads TGTGCCAGCAGCTTAATCGGGAAACAAGAGACCCAGTACTTC.

The V call is TRBV6-5, the J call TRBJ1-2, with TRBD1 identical over 8 bases. V shed 6 bases, J shed 8 bases, and the junction held 8 bases outside the gene matches. This CDR3 spans 13 amino acids. Germline V CDR1 and CDR2: MNHEY, SVGAGI. Here the CDR3 DNA reads TGTGCCAGCAGCATGGCAGGGGGCTTAGGCTACACCTTC. The encoded protein is CASSMAGGLGYTF.